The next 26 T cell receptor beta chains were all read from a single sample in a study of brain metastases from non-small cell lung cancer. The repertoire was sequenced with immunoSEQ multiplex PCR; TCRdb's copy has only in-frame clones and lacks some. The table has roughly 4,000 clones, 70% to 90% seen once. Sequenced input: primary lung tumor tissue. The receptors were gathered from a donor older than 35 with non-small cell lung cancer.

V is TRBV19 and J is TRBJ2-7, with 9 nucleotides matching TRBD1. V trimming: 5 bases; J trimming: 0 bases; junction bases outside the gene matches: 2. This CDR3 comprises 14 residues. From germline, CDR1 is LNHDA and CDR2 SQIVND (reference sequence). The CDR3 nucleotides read TGTGCCAGTAGTGACAGGGGGTTCTCCTACGAGCAGTACTTC. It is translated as CASSDRGFSYEQYF.

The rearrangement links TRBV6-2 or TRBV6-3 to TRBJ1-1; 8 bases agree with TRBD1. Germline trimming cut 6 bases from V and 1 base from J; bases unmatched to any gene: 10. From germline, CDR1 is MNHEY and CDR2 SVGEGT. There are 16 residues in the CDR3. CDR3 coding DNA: TGTGCCAGCAGCCCTCTCGCCGGGACAGGGAACACTGAAGCTTTCTTT. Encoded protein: CASSPLAGTGNTEAFF.

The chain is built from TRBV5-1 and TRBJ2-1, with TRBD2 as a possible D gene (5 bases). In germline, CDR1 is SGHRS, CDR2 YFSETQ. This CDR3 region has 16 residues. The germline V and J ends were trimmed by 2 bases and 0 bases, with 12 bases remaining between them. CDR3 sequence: CASSFPSLGSYNEQFF. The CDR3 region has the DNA TGCGCCAGCAGCTTTCCTAGCCTTGGCTCCTACAATGAGCAGTTCTTC.

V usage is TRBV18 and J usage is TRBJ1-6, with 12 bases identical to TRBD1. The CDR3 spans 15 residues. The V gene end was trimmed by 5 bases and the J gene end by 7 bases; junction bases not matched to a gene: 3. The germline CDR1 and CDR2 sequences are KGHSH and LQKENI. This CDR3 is CASSTGTGGNSPLHF. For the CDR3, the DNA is TGTGCCAGCTCAACCGGGACAGGGGGCAATTCACCCCTCCACTTT.

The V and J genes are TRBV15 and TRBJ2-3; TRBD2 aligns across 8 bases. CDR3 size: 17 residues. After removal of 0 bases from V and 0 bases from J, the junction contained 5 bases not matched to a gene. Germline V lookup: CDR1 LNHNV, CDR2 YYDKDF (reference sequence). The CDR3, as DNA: TGTGCCACCAGCAGAGATTTGCGGGGGGATAGCACAGATACGCAGTATTTT. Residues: CATSRDLRGDSTDTQYF.

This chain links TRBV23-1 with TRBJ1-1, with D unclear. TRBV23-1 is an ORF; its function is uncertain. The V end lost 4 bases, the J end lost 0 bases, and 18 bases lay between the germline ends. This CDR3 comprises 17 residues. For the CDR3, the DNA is TGCGCCAGCAGTCCGACTTGGACTTGGAGGATGAACACTGAAGCTTTCTTT. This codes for CASSPTWTWRMNTEAFF.

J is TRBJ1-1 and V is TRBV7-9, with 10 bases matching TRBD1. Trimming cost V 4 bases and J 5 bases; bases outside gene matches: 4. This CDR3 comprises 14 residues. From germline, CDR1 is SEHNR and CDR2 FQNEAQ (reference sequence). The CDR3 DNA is TGTGCCAGCAGCTCGGGACAGGGGTGGACTGAAGCTTTCTTT. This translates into CASSSGQGWTEAFF.

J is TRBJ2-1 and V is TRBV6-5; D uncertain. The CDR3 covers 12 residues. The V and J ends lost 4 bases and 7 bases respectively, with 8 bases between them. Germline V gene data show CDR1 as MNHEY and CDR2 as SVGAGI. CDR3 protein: CASSFRRNEQFF. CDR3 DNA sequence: TGTGCCAGCAGTTTCCGAAGAAATGAGCAGTTCTTC.

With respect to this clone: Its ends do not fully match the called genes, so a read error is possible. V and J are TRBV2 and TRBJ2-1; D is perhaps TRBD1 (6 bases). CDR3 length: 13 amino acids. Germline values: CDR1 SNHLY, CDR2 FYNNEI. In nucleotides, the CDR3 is TGTGCCAGCAGGTGGGGTGGAACAGGGATTTCGGTCTTC. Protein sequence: CASRWGGTGISVF.

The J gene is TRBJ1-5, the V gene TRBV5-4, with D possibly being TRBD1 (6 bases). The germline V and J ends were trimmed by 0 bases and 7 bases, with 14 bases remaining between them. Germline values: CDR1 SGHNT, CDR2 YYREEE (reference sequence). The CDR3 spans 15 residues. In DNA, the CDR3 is TGTGCCAGCAGCTTGGGACCCAGAGGGGGGCAGCCCCAGCATTTT. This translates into CASSLGPRGGQPQHF. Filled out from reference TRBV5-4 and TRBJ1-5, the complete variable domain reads ETGVTQSPTHLIKTRGQQVTLRCSSQSGHNTVSWYQQALGQGPQFIFQYYREEENGRGNFPPRFSGLQFPNYSSELNVNALELDDSALYLCASSLGPRGGQPQHFGDGTRLSIL.

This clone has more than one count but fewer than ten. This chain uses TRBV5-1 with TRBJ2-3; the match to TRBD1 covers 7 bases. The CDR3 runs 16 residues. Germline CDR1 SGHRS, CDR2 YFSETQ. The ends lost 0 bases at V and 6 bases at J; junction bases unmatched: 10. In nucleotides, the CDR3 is TGCGCCAGCAGCTTGGCCATTGACAGGGTCGCCGATACGCAGTATTTT. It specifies CASSLAIDRVADTQYF. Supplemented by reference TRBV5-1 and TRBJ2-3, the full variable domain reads KAGVTQTPRYLIKTRGQQVTLSCSPISGHRSVSWYQQTPGQGLQFLFEYFSETQRNKGNFPGRFSGRQFSNSRSEMNVSTLELGDSALYLCASSLAIDRVADTQYFGPGTRLTVL.

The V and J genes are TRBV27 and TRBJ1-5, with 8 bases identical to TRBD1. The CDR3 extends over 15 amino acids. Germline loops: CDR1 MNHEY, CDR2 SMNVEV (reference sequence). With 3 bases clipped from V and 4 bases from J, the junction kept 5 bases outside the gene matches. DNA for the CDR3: TGTGCCAGCAGTTTCTCACAGGGGGTTAATCAGCCCCAGCATTTT. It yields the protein CASSFSQGVNQPQHF.

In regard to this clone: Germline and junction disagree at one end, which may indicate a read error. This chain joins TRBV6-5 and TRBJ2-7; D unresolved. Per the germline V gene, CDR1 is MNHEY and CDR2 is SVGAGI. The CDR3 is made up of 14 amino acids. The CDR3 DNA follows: TGTGCCAGCGGAGCCCGGGTTCCCCCCTACGAGCAATACTTC. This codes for CASGARVPPYEQYF.

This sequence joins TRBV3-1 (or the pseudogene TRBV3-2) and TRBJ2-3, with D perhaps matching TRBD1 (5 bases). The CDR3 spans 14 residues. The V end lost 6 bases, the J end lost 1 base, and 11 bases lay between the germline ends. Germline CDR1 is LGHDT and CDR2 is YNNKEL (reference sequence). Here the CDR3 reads CASSLTDGTDTQYF. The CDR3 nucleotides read TGTGCCAGCAGTTTGACAGACGGCACAGATACGCAGTATTTT.

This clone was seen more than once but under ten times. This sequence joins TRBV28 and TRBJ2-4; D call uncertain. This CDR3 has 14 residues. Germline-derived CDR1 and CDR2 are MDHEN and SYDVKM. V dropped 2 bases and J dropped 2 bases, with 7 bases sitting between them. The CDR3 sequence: CASSLGRSKNIQYF. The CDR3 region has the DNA TGTGCCAGCAGTTTAGGTCGGTCCAAAAACATTCAGTACTTC.

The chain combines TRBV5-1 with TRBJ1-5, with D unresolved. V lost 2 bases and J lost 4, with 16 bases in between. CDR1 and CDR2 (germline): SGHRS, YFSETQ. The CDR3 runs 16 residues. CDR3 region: CASSLPPGRPNQPQHF. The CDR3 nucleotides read TGCGCCAGCAGCTTACCCCCGGGCAGGCCGAATCAGCCCCAGCATTTT.

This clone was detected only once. CDR3 sequence (DNA): TGTGCCTGGAGTGCCTCAACTAGGGAGGAGACCCAGTACTTC. It translates to CAWSASTREETQYF. The chain combines TRBV30 with TRBJ2-5, with D possibly matching TRBD2 (5 bases). CDR1 is GTSNPN, CDR2 SVGIG, per germline (reference sequence). The CDR3 length is 14 residues. Trimming stripped 1 base from V and 5 bases from J, with 14 bases between.

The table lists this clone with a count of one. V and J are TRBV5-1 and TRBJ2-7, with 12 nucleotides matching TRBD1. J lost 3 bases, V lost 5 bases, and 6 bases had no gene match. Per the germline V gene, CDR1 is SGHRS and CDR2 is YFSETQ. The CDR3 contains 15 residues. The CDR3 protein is CASRPGTGGLYEQYF. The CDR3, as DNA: TGCGCCAGCAGACCCGGGACAGGGGGCCTCTACGAGCAGTACTTC.

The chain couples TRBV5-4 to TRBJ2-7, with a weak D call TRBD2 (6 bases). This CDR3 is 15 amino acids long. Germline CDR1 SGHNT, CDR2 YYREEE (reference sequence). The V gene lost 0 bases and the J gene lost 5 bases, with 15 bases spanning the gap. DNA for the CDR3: TGTGCCAGCAGCTTGGTCGGGCGGGGCCCTCACGAGCAGTACTTC. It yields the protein CASSLVGRGPHEQYF.

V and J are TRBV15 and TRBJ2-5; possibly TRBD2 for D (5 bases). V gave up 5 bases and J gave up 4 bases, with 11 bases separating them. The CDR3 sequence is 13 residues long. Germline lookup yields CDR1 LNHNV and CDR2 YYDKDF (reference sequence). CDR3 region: CATSPLGGETQYF. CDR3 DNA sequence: TGTGCCACCAGCCCTCTAGGAGGAGAGACCCAGTACTTC. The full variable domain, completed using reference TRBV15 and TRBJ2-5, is DAMVIQNPRYQVTQFGKPVTLSCSQTLNHNVMYWYQQKSSQAPKLLFHYYDKDFNNEADTPDNFQSRRPNTSFCFLDIRSPGLGDTAMYLCATSPLGGETQYFGPGTRLLVL.

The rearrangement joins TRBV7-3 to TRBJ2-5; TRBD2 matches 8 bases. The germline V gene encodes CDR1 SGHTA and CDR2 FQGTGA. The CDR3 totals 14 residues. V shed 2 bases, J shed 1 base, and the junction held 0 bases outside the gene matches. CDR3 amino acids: CASSLAGGQETQYF. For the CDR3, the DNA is TGTGCCAGCAGCTTAGCGGGGGGCCAAGAGACCCAGTACTTC.

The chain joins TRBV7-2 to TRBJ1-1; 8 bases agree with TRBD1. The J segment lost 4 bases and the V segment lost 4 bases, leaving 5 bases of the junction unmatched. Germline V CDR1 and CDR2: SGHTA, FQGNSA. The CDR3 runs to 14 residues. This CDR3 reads CASSYRTGSTEAFF. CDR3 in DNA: TGTGCCAGCAGCTACCGGACAGGGAGCACTGAAGCTTTCTTT.

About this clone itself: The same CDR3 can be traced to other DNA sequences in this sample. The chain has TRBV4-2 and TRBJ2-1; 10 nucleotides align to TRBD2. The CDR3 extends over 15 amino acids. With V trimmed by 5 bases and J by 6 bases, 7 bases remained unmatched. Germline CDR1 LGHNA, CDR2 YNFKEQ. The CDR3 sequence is CASSERTSGSNEQFF. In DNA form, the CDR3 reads TGTGCCAGCAGCGAGAGGACTAGCGGTAGCAATGAGCAGTTCTTC.

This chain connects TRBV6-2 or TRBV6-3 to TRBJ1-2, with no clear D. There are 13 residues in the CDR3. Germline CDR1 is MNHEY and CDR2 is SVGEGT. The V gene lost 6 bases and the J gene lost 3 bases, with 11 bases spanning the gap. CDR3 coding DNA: TGTGCCAGCAGCTCCCTGGGCGACTATGGCTACACCTTC. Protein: CASSSLGDYGYTF.

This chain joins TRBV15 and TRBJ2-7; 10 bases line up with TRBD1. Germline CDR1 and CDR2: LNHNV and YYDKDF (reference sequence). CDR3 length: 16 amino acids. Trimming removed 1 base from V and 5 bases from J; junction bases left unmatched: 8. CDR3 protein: CATSRVRTGGFHEQYF. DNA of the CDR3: TGTGCCACCAGCAGAGTCCGGACAGGGGGATTTCACGAGCAGTACTTC. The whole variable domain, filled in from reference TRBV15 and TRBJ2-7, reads DAMVIQNPRYQVTQFGKPVTLSCSQTLNHNVMYWYQQKSSQAPKLLFHYYDKDFNNEADTPDNFQSRRPNTSFCFLDIRSPGLGDTAMYLCATSRVRTGGFHEQYFGPGTRLTVT.

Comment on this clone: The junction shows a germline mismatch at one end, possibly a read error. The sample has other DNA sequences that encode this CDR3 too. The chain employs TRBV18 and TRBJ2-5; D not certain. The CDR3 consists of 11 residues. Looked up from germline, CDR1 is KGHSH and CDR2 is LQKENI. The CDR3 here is CASSPAETQYF. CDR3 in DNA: TGTGCCAGCTCACCAGCGGAGACCCAATACTTC.